Listed here are 25 T cell receptor beta chains from one sample, sequenced in a study of a mutant IDH1 vaccine in newly diagnosed glioma. Only in-frame clones appear in the TCRdb table, and some are missing; sequencing was by immunoSEQ multiplex PCR. The sample comprises roughly 42,000 clones, 70% to 90% of which are singletons, and around 1.5% rests with the top ten. These receptors have no known antigen. Time point in this sample: week 5, during vaccination. Doses consisted of 300 ug of mutant IDH1 20-mer peptide each, paired with topical imiquimod. The source was PBMCs, collected from a glioma patient whose treatment included an IDH1 peptide vaccine. The receptors stem from a man between 40 and 49 years old with glioma.

CDR3 region: CASSIYADTQYF. CDR3 nucleotide sequence: TGTGCCAGTAGTATATACGCGGATACGCAGTATTTT. The genes are TRBV19 and TRBJ2-3, with no clear D. With 2 bases removed from V and 6 bases from J, the gap between germline ends came to 6 bases. Germline CDR1 and CDR2: LNHDA and SQIVND (reference sequence). There are 12 residues in the CDR3.

This sequence joins TRBV4-2 and TRBJ2-1; TRBD2 aligns across 11 bases. CDR1 is LGHNA, CDR2 YNFKEQ, per germline. The CDR3 consists of 18 residues. Trimming at V came to 0 bases and at J to 2 bases, leaving 6 bases not matched to a gene. The CDR3, as DNA: TGTGCCAGCAGCCAAGACGCCGGGACTAGCGGCCCCTACAATGAGCAGTTCTTC. This encodes CASSQDAGTSGPYNEQFF.

The table lists this clone with a count of one. The CDR3, as DNA: TGTGCCACCAGCCGCACTAGACCGCGAAAGAGCAATCAGCCCCAGCATTTT. Translating gives CATSRTRPRKSNQPQHF. This chain links TRBV15 with TRBJ1-5, with D uncertain. V shed 5 bases and J shed 1 base, with 18 bases lying between them. The CDR3 totals 17 residues. Germline-derived CDR1 and CDR2 are LNHNV and YYDKDF (reference sequence).

This rearrangement joins TRBV2 to TRBJ2-3, with unresolved D. V lost 8 bases and J 1 base, leaving 7 bases between the germline ends. CDR3 size: 12 residues. Per the germline V gene, CDR1 is SNHLY and CDR2 is FYNNEI. CDR3 loop: CASETGTDTQYF. CDR3 DNA sequence: TGTGCCAGCGAAACAGGCACAGATACGCAGTATTTT.

The chain is built from TRBV7-9 and TRBJ2-7; D not certain. Per germline, CDR1 SEHNR and CDR2 FQNEAQ (reference sequence). V dropped 3 bases and J dropped 7 bases, with 10 bases sitting between them. This CDR3 region has 12 residues. The CDR3 loop reads CASSFLQKEQYF. CDR3 bases: TGTGCCAGCAGCTTCCTACAGAAAGAGCAGTACTTC. Filled out from reference TRBV7-9 and TRBJ2-7, the complete variable domain reads DTGVSQNPRHKITKRGQNVTFRCDPISEHNRLYWYRQTLGQGPEFLTYFQNEAQLEKSRLLSDRFSAERPKGSFSTLEIQRTEQGDSAMYLCASSFLQKEQYFGPGTRLTVT.

V is TRBV5-4 and J is TRBJ1-5; D ambiguous. CDR3 length: 13 residues. Germline-derived CDR1 and CDR2 are SGHNT and YYREEE (reference sequence). The ends were cut back, 4 bases at V and 2 bases at J, with 7 bases in the middle. The CDR3 DNA reads as TGTGCCAGCAGCCTTGCGGGCAATCAGCCCCAGCATTTT. This gives the protein CASSLAGNQPQHF. Full variable domain (rest looked up from reference TRBV5-4 and TRBJ1-5): ETGVTQSPTHLIKTRGQQVTLRCSSQSGHNTVSWYQQALGQGPQFIFQYYREEENGRGNFPPRFSGLQFPNYSSELNVNALELDDSALYLCASSLAGNQPQHFGDGTRLSIL.

V and J are TRBV12-5 and TRBJ2-1; possibly TRBD1 or TRBD2 for D (6 bases each). Germline V gives CDR1 LGHNT, CDR2 FRNRAP. CDR3 size: 15 residues. V shed 5 bases and J shed 8 bases, with 19 bases lying between them. CDR3 sequence reads: CASGLGTSRRDEQFF. The CDR3 region has the DNA TGTGCTAGTGGTCTGGGGACATCCCGGAGGGATGAGCAGTTCTTC.

V and J are TRBV23-1 and TRBJ2-1, with D possibly matching TRBD2 (6 bases). TRBV23-1 is sorted into the ORF group, with uncertain function. The V and J ends lost 4 bases and 2 bases respectively, with 18 bases between them. The CDR3 runs to 17 residues. CDR3 coding DNA: TGCGCCAGCAGTCTAACGGAAGGCGGGGCCCCCTACAATGAGCAGTTCTTC. This codes for CASSLTEGGAPYNEQFF.

V gene TRBV7-8 combines with J gene TRBJ2-7; 8 bases are shared with TRBD2. With 3 bases clipped from V and 8 bases from J, the junction kept 33 bases outside the gene matches. Looked up from germline, CDR1 is SGHVS and CDR2 is FQNEAQ. The CDR3 covers 22 residues. The CDR3 nucleotides are TGTGCCAGCAGCTTGGGGGATAACAAGGAAACTAGCGGAGGTAGTCGTTATCTTCAGCAGTACTTC. Translation gives CASSLGDNKETSGGSRYLQQYF.

V usage is TRBV11-2 and J usage is TRBJ2-3; no clear D gene. This CDR3 comprises 10 residues. The germline gives CDR1 SGHAT, CDR2 FQNNGV. Trimming removed 9 bases from V and 5 bases from J, with 6 bases in between. The CDR3 DNA is TGTGCCAGTGGGCAAGATACGCAGTATTTT. It translates to CASGQDTQYF.

J is TRBJ1-5 and V is TRBV28, with D possibly TRBD1 on 5 matching bases. This CDR3 spans 12 amino acids. Germline V gene data show CDR1 as MDHEN and CDR2 as SYDVKM. Trimming cost V 2 bases and J 6 bases, with 5 bases left between them. CDR3 sequence: CASSLQGQPQHF. The DNA for the CDR3 is TGTGCCAGCAGTTTACAGGGTCAGCCCCAGCATTTT.

The genes are TRBV7-2 and TRBJ1-2; 9 bases match TRBD1. J gave up 6 bases and V 6 bases, and 11 bases lay outside the gene matches. Per germline, CDR1 SGHTA and CDR2 FQGNSA. There are 15 residues in the CDR3. The CDR3 region has the DNA TGTGCCAGCAGACCCCCGGGACAGGGAAGAGATGGCTACACCTTC. It is translated as CASRPPGQGRDGYTF.

The chain recombines TRBV4-1 with TRBJ2-7; D could derive from TRBD1 or TRBD2 (6 bases each). Trimming left V 2 bases short and J 5 bases short, with 7 bases between. CDR3 length: 12 amino acids. Germline V CDR1 and CDR2: MGHRA, YSYEKL. In DNA form, the CDR3 reads TGCGCCAGCAGCCAAAGGGGGGACGAGCAGTACTTC. Translated, it gives CASSQRGDEQYF.

The V call is TRBV6-6, the J call TRBJ2-7; 7 bases line up with TRBD1. The CDR3 runs to 15 residues. With V trimmed by 2 bases and J by 3 bases, 7 bases remained unmatched. CDR1 and CDR2 (germline): MNHNY, SVGAGI (reference sequence). This chain's CDR3 is CASSYLRQGNYEQYF. The CDR3 DNA reads TGTGCCAGCAGTTACCTCCGACAGGGAAACTACGAGCAGTACTTC.

This clone has only one observation. The V call is TRBV5-1, the J call TRBJ1-1, with TRBD1 identical over 10 bases. V gave up 1 base and J gave up 3 bases; unmatched junction bases: 3. Germline V gives CDR1 SGHRS, CDR2 YFSETQ. This CDR3 is 15 amino acids long. The CDR3 spells CASSLSGQGHTEAFF. In DNA form, the CDR3 reads TGCGCCAGCAGCTTGTCGGGACAGGGGCACACTGAAGCTTTCTTT.

The chain employs TRBV6-6 and TRBJ2-7, with a possible D match to TRBD1 (7 bases). The CDR3 is 16 residues long. Germline V gene sequence: CDR1 MNHNY, CDR2 SVGAGI (reference sequence). The V end was cut by 2 bases, the J end by 7 bases, with 21 bases between. CDR3 sequence reads: CASSYQVAQGRWEQYF. CDR3 coding DNA: TGTGCCAGCAGTTACCAGGTCGCACAGGGGAGGTGGGAGCAGTACTTC.

V is TRBV7-6 and J is TRBJ1-2, with D tentatively TRBD1 (5 bases). This CDR3 region has 14 residues. Per the germline V gene, CDR1 is SGHVS and CDR2 is FNYEAQ. Trimming cost V 5 bases and J 4 bases, with 14 bases left between them. The CDR3 loop is CASSPSLGAYGYTF. CDR3 DNA sequence: TGTGCCAGCAGCCCAAGCTTAGGGGCCTATGGCTACACCTTC.

This chain joins TRBV2 and TRBJ2-3; perhaps D is TRBD1 or TRBD2 (5 bases each). The CDR3 is 15 residues long. V lost 4 bases and J 4 bases, leaving 15 bases between the germline ends. The germline gives CDR1 SNHLY, CDR2 FYNNEI. The CDR3 reads CASSAGATSPDTQYF. The DNA of the CDR3 is TGTGCCAGCAGTGCCGGGGCGACTTCACCAGATACGCAGTATTTT.

The rearrangement joins TRBV7-8 to TRBJ2-2; D is uncertain. The V end lost 3 bases, the J end lost 1 base, and 6 bases lay between the germline ends. Germline CDR1 is SGHVS and CDR2 is FQNEAQ. This CDR3 spans 14 amino acids. CDR3 sequence: CASSFTRNTGELFF. The CDR3 DNA reads TGTGCCAGCAGCTTTACACGGAACACCGGGGAGCTGTTTTTT.

The chain employs TRBV21-1 and TRBJ2-5; the table's D call of TRBD2 was not tested on the DNA. TRBV21-1 represents a pseudogene. The CDR3 has 14 amino acids. The CDR3 protein is CASRTLALGETQYF. Here the CDR3 DNA reads TGTGCCAGCAGGACTCTAGCGTTGGGAGAGACCCAGTACTTC.

This clone appeared a few times. The chain employs TRBV18 and TRBJ1-5, with 7 bases identical to TRBD1. V gave up 4 bases and J gave up 2 bases; unmatched junction bases: 2. CDR1 KGHSH and CDR2 LQKENI come from the germline V gene. This CDR3 is 14 amino acids long. This CDR3 is CASSQGTGNQPQHF. The CDR3 DNA reads as TGTGCCAGCTCACAAGGGACAGGCAATCAGCCCCAGCATTTT.

The genes are TRBV10-3 and TRBJ2-3, with D perhaps matching TRBD1 or TRBD2 (5 bases each). Germline assignment: CDR1 ENHRY and CDR2 SYGVKD. V was trimmed by 0 bases and J by 8 bases, leaving 18 bases between them. The CDR3 has 16 residues. CDR3: CAISESVTSGGGTQYF. In nucleotides, the CDR3 is TGTGCCATCAGTGAGTCGGTAACTAGTGGGGGTGGTACGCAGTATTTT.

This chain joins TRBV7-2 and TRBJ2-6, with D maybe TRBD1 (5 bases). The CDR3 covers 18 residues. Germline CDR1 reads SGHTA; CDR2 reads FQGNSA. V dropped 5 bases and J dropped 0 bases, with 17 bases sitting between them. DNA for the CDR3: TGTGCCAGCAGCCGCAGGGTCTCTCCCCCCTCTGGGGCCAACGTCCTGACTTTC. Residues: CASSRRVSPPSGANVLTF.

The J gene is TRBJ2-7, the V gene TRBV27; 9 bases fit TRBD1. CDR3 size: 14 residues. Per the germline V gene, CDR1 is MNHEY and CDR2 is SMNVEV (reference sequence). Losses at the gene ends were 2 bases for V and 5 bases for J; bases not matched to a gene: 4. The CDR3 protein is CASSLTGGADEQYF. In DNA form, the CDR3 reads TGTGCCAGCAGTTTAACAGGGGGCGCCGACGAGCAGTACTTC.

This clone was recorded only once. The gene calls are TRBV6-5 and TRBJ2-7, with D uncertain. CDR1 and CDR2 (germline): MNHEY, SVGAGI. The CDR3 spans 15 residues. V was cut by 6 bases and J by 2 bases, with 17 bases left in between. CDR3 DNA sequence: TGTGCCAGCAGCCGAACGCTCGATCCGCCCTACGAGCAGTACTTC. This sequence encodes CASSRTLDPPYEQYF.